These 27 T cell receptor beta chains originate from one sample sequenced in a study of T-cell memory formation after mild COVID-19 (dated by TCRdb to the early 2020s). Libraries were made using 5' RACE. For sequencing, an Illumina NovaSeq 6000 was employed. Using fastp at Q25 and MiXCR, TCRdb reprocessed the public reads and kept productive beta chains. All rows with the same CDR3 protein become a single entry with the most common DNA and genes. The sample has around 200,000 distinct CDR3 sequences on record, 10% to 13% of them singletons. Together, the top ten hold approximately 3% of the sample. Sequencing was performed on PBMCs or a T cell subset sorted from them (not recorded which). Receptors were obtained from a man between 18 and 29 years old who had mild COVID-19 (a few samples of this study predate the infection). The sample titles of this study are shuffled in the database, so cell type and time point are left out; the donor was told from shared clones.

The chain is built from TRBV7-2 and TRBJ1-5; D ambiguous. Germline V gene data show CDR1 as SGHTA and CDR2 as FQGNSA. The V gene lost 5 bases and the J gene lost 4 bases, with 9 bases spanning the gap. The CDR3 extends over 13 amino acids. The CDR3 nucleotides are TGTGCCAGCAGCCCGAACAGTAATCAGCCCCAGCATTTT. Its protein product is CASSPNSNQPQHF.

This clonotype was picked up one time. This rearrangement joins TRBV5-1 to TRBJ2-5; 7 bases match TRBD2. J gave up 4 bases and V 9 bases, and 9 bases lay outside the gene matches. This CDR3 has 13 residues. Germline lookup yields CDR1 SGHRS and CDR2 YFSETQ. The CDR3 DNA follows: TGCGCCATCAATCCCGGGGGGTCAGAGACCCAGTACTTC. Protein product: CAINPGGSETQYF.

The V and J genes are TRBV11-1 and TRBJ2-5; D call uncertain. This CDR3 spans 15 amino acids. Germline CDR1 is SGHAT and CDR2 is FQDESV (reference sequence). V lost 3 bases and J lost 2, with 13 bases in between. In DNA form, the CDR3 reads TGTGCCAGCAGCTTCATATTAGCCCCGCAAGAGACCCAGTACTTC. Translating it yields CASSFILAPQETQYF.

V and J are TRBV4-2 and TRBJ2-1; TRBD1 aligns across 7 bases. This CDR3 comprises 12 residues. Looked up from germline, CDR1 is LGHNA and CDR2 is YNFKEQ. With V trimmed by 0 bases and J by 11 bases, 1 base remained unmatched. Written as DNA, the CDR3 is TGTGCCAGCAGCCAAGAGGGACAGCAGCAGTTCTTC. Translation: CASSQEGQQQFF.

The chain joins TRBV7-3 to TRBJ1-1; the D gene is possibly TRBD1 (5 bases). Germline V gene lookup returns CDR1 SGHTA and CDR2 FQGTGA. The ends were cut back, 1 base at V and 1 base at J, with 16 bases in the middle. This CDR3 spans 17 amino acids. The CDR3: CASSLISQVYSNTEAFF. The CDR3 DNA reads as TGTGCCAGCAGCTTAATCTCACAGGTATATTCGAACACTGAAGCTTTCTTT. Complete variable domain (other parts from reference TRBV7-3 and TRBJ1-1): GAGVSQTPSNKVTEKGKYVELRCDPISGHTALYWYRQSLGQGPEFLIYFQGTGAADDSGLPNDRFFAVRPEGSVSTLKIQRTERGDSAVYLCASSLISQVYSNTEAFFGQGTRLTVV.

This clonotype was seen a few times. This chain links TRBV13 with TRBJ2-1; 7 nucleotides agree with TRBD2. The CDR3 spans 14 residues. Trimming took 5 bases from V and 5 from J; bases not matched to a gene: 6. Germline V gives CDR1 PRHDT, CDR2 FYEKMQ (reference sequence). CDR3 in amino acids: CASSAGLQNNEQFF. The CDR3 region has the DNA TGTGCCAGCAGCGCGGGACTACAAAACAATGAGCAGTTCTTC.

The chain combines TRBV5-1 with TRBJ1-2, with D perhaps matching TRBD1 (6 bases). Germline loops: CDR1 SGHRS, CDR2 YFSETQ. V was cut by 5 bases and J by 0 bases, with 11 bases left in between. The CDR3 contains 14 residues. The CDR3, as DNA: TGCGCCAGCAGTATCACAGGGACTAACTATGGCTACACCTTC. It codes for CASSITGTNYGYTF. Variable domain in full (rest from reference TRBV5-1 and TRBJ1-2): KAGVTQTPRYLIKTRGQQVTLSCSPISGHRSVSWYQQTPGQGLQFLFEYFSETQRNKGNFPGRFSGRQFSNSRSEMNVSTLELGDSALYLCASSITGTNYGYTFGSGTRLTVV.

This clonotype was counted a few times. The chain carries TRBV5-1 and TRBJ2-7, with 9 nucleotides matching TRBD1. CDR1 SGHRS and CDR2 YFSETQ come from the germline V gene. The CDR3 has 14 amino acids. Trimming cost V 0 bases and J 4 bases; bases outside gene matches: 2. The CDR3 DNA is TGCGCCAGCAGCTTGGGGACAGGGGTTTACGAGCAGTACTTC. It is translated as CASSLGTGVYEQYF.

This clonotype has a handful of counts. J is TRBJ2-1 and V is TRBV7-7; weak D call: TRBD2 (6 bases). This CDR3 contains 13 residues. Trimming took 5 bases from V and 6 from J, leaving 11 bases between them. Germline V gives CDR1 SSHAT, CDR2 FNYEAQ (reference sequence). The CDR3, as DNA: TGTGCCAGCAGCCTCGGGACTGTCAATGAGCAGTTCTTC. Its translation is CASSLGTVNEQFF.

In this sample, this clonotype turned up many times. The J gene is TRBJ2-3, the V gene TRBV4-1; maybe TRBD2 (5 bases). CDR1 and CDR2 (germline): MGHRA, YSYEKL. V lost 4 bases, J lost 3 bases, and 17 bases lay in between. The CDR3 runs to 16 residues. CDR3 in DNA: TGCGCCAGCAGCCCCCTGGGAACTAGTCGTACAGATACGCAGTATTTT. This translates into CASSPLGTSRTDTQYF.

In this sample, this clonotype turned up a few times. The genes are TRBV25-1 and TRBJ1-1; 7 bases line up with TRBD1. Germline loops: CDR1 MGHDK, CDR2 SYGVNS. The CDR3 is 16 residues long. V lost 1 base to trimming and J lost 0 bases; unmatched junction nucleotides: 5. This CDR3 is CASSESHRGMNTEAFF. The CDR3 nucleotides are TGTGCCAGCAGTGAATCCCACAGGGGAATGAACACTGAAGCTTTCTTT.

This clonotype came up a few times. CDR3 amino acids: CASSQRGNEKLFF. Here the CDR3 DNA reads TGTGCCAGCAGCCAACGGGGTAATGAAAAACTGTTTTTT. This chain connects TRBV6-5 to TRBJ1-4; D not certain. Germline values: CDR1 MNHEY, CDR2 SVGAGI. There are 13 residues in the CDR3. The V and J ends lost 6 bases and 4 bases respectively, with 9 bases between them.

The table lists this clonotype with many counts. The J gene is TRBJ1-1, the V gene TRBV12-3 or TRBV12-4, with TRBD1 identical over 9 bases. V was pared by 6 bases and J by 5 bases, with 7 bases of the junction left unmatched. The CDR3 covers 14 residues. CDR3 sequence: CASRLTGGWTEAFF. The CDR3, as DNA: TGTGCCAGCAGGTTGACAGGGGGTTGGACTGAAGCTTTCTTT.

The chain combines TRBV12-3 or TRBV12-4 with TRBJ1-2; TRBD1 agrees at 7 bases. The CDR3 is made up of 15 amino acids. V lost 2 bases and J lost 4; bases outside the gene matches: 7. The CDR3 sequence: CASSLTRGISYGYTF. In DNA form, the CDR3 reads TGTGCCAGCAGTTTAACCAGGGGGATAAGCTATGGCTACACCTTC.

This clonotype has at least ten counts. V is TRBV5-1 and J is TRBJ1-6; no clear D. Germline V gene data show CDR1 as SGHRS and CDR2 as YFSETQ. CDR3 length equals 13 residues. Trimming left V 1 base short and J 8 bases short, with 7 bases between. The CDR3 spells CASSLKLDSPLHF. CDR3 in DNA: TGCGCCAGCAGCTTGAAACTCGATTCACCCCTCCACTTT. The variable domain in full, with the rest retrieved from reference TRBV5-1 and TRBJ1-6, is KAGVTQTPRYLIKTRGQQVTLSCSPISGHRSVSWYQQTPGQGLQFLFEYFSETQRNKGNFPGRFSGRQFSNSRSEMNVSTLELGDSALYLCASSLKLDSPLHFGNGTRLTVT.

This chain joins TRBV5-1 and TRBJ1-1, with D uncertain. V was shortened by 4 bases and J by 0 bases, with 16 bases between the two germline ends. The CDR3 sequence is 16 residues long. Germline CDR1 reads SGHRS; CDR2 reads YFSETQ. The CDR3, as DNA: TGCGCCAGCAGCCCTACCCGGTCCCATATGAACACTGAAGCTTTCTTT. Its translation: CASSPTRSHMNTEAFF.

The V gene is TRBV5-8, the J gene TRBJ2-6; D gene uncertain. Germline V gives CDR1 SGHTS, CDR2 YDEGEE. The CDR3 is 17 residues long. Deletions cut 1 base from V and 0 bases from J, with 11 bases between. The CDR3 coding sequence is TGTGCCAGCAGCTTGCAGTATTTGATCTCTGGGGCCAACGTCCTGACTTTC. Translating it yields CASSLQYLISGANVLTF.

This chain joins TRBV4-2 and TRBJ2-1; the D gene is possibly TRBD2 (6 bases). The CDR3 sequence is 17 residues long. The V and J ends lost 1 base and 0 bases respectively, with 13 bases between them. Germline V lookup: CDR1 LGHNA, CDR2 YNFKEQ. The CDR3 DNA follows: TGTGCCAGCAGCCAAGTACTGCGGGGACCCTCCTACAATGAGCAGTTCTTC. Protein product: CASSQVLRGPSYNEQFF.

This clonotype appeared a few times. The chain couples TRBV5-1 to TRBJ2-1, with D possibly TRBD1 on 6 matching bases. The CDR3 has 16 residues. The V end was cut by 0 bases, the J end by 6 bases, with 16 bases between. Germline CDR1 is SGHRS and CDR2 is YFSETQ. The DNA for the CDR3 is TGCGCCAGCAGCTTGGAAGCAGGGGTTGTCCCCAATGAGCAGTTCTTC. It codes for CASSLEAGVVPNEQFF.

The chain joins TRBV20-1 to TRBJ1-2; TRBD1 matches at 8 bases. The V gene's germline CDR1 is DFQATT and CDR2 SNEGSKA (reference sequence). J gave up 0 bases and V 3 bases, and 3 bases lay outside the gene matches. This CDR3 comprises 14 residues. CDR3: CSASGGQANYGYTF. CDR3 nucleotides: TGCAGTGCTAGTGGGGGACAGGCTAACTATGGCTACACCTTC.

This clonotype was observed at least ten times. The chain links TRBV7-2 to TRBJ2-7, with D possibly being TRBD1 or TRBD2 (6 bases each). The germline V gene has CDR1 SGHTA and CDR2 FQGNSA. V lost 1 base and J lost 1, with 14 bases in between. The CDR3 runs 16 residues. DNA of the CDR3: TGTGCCAGCAGCTTAGGGGGGGCCTTCGCTTCCTACGAGCAGTACTTC. This encodes CASSLGGAFASYEQYF.

This clonotype was observed a handful of times. The chain combines TRBV2 with TRBJ2-5, with D unresolved. This CDR3 region has 10 residues. The V gene's germline CDR1 is SNHLY and CDR2 FYNNEI. Trimming cost V 0 bases and J 9 bases, with 2 bases left between them. Here the CDR3 DNA reads TGTGCCAGCAGTGAAGCGGCCCAGTACTTC. Residues: CASSEAAQYF.

The genes are TRBV6-6 and TRBJ1-5, with 7 bases lining up with TRBD1. The CDR3 sequence is 16 residues long. In germline, CDR1 is MNHNY, CDR2 SVGAGI (reference sequence). V shed 6 bases and J 2 bases; nucleotides not matched to a gene: 10. The CDR3 nucleotides are TGTGCCAGCAGCGGCAGGTCAGGGGGTGGCAATCAGCCCCAGCATTTT. Residues: CASSGRSGGGNQPQHF.

Only a few counts were recorded for this clonotype. The rearrangement joins TRBV25-1 to TRBJ1-4; D perhaps matches TRBD1 (5 bases). CDR3 length equals 13 residues. Per the germline V gene, CDR1 is MGHDK and CDR2 is SYGVNS. Trimming removed 4 bases from V and 8 bases from J, with 11 bases in between. This chain's CDR3 is CASSGGTREKLFF. CDR3 DNA sequence: TGTGCCAGCAGTGGGGGGACGAGGGAAAAACTGTTTTTT.

The sample holds a few counts of this clonotype. This rearrangement joins TRBV7-8 to TRBJ1-4; maybe TRBD1 (6 bases). The length of the CDR3 is 15 residues. CDR1 is SGHVS and CDR2 is FQNEAQ in the germline V gene. Trimming left V 5 bases short and J 2 bases short, with 12 bases between. CDR3 protein: CASSRNRVTNEKLFF. CDR3 in DNA: TGTGCCAGCAGCAGGAACAGGGTGACTAATGAAAAACTGTTTTTT.

This clonotype has ten or more counts. The chain has TRBV4-1 and TRBJ1-4, with D hard to call. V dropped 2 bases and J dropped 7 bases, with 8 bases sitting between them. The germline gives CDR1 MGHRA, CDR2 YSYEKL. CDR3 length equals 13 residues. The CDR3 DNA follows: TGCGCCAGCAGCCAATTACGGTCTGAAAAACTGTTTTTT. Amino acid sequence: CASSQLRSEKLFF.

This clonotype was found a few times. The V gene is TRBV6-6, the J gene TRBJ1-1, with 7 bases fitting TRBD1. The CDR3 spans 14 residues. The germline gives CDR1 MNHNY, CDR2 SVGAGI (reference sequence). Trimming at V came to 6 bases and at J to 4 bases, leaving 8 bases not matched to a gene. The chain's CDR3 is CASSPQGSSTEAFF. The CDR3 DNA reads as TGTGCCAGCAGCCCACAGGGGTCGAGCACTGAAGCTTTCTTT.